Listed here are 31 T cell receptor beta chains from one sample, sequenced in a study of blood T cell repertoires in COVID-19. Using immunoSEQ multiplex PCR, the repertoire was profiled, and TCRdb retains in-frame clones only, with some absent. Counted here are approximately 300,000 clones, over 80% occurring once; the ten biggest clones make up less than 4.5%. Material: peripheral blood. These receptors came from a woman aged 50 to 60 with active or convalescent COVID-19.

This clone was seen once. The CDR3 is CASSPAPGSGSYNEQFF. The CDR3, as DNA: TGCGCCAGCAGCCCCGCACCGGGATCCGGCTCCTACAATGAGCAGTTCTTC. This chain joins TRBV5-1 and TRBJ2-1, with TRBD2 as a possible D gene (5 bases). V lost 4 bases and J lost 0, with 17 bases in between. CDR1 SGHRS and CDR2 YFSETQ come from the germline V gene. The CDR3 is 17 residues long.

V gene TRBV5-1 combines with J gene TRBJ1-1; 11 positions match TRBD1. The CDR3 covers 15 residues. V trimming: 3 bases; J trimming: 4 bases; junction bases outside the gene matches: 5. CDR1 and CDR2 (germline): SGHRS, YFSETQ. In nucleotides, the CDR3 is TGCGCCAGCAGCTGGTCGGGACAGGGGGGCACTGAAGCTTTCTTT. Translating gives CASSWSGQGGTEAFF.

The chain has TRBV5-4 and TRBJ2-3; D not certain. V was clipped by 3 bases and J by 0 bases, with 5 bases between them. The CDR3 totals 13 residues. Germline loops: CDR1 SGHNT, CDR2 YYREEE (reference sequence). DNA of the CDR3: TGTGCCAGCAGCTATTCTAGCACAGATACGCAGTATTTT. Translation gives CASSYSSTDTQYF.

This clone was recorded a few times. The chain links TRBV10-3 to TRBJ1-5, with D perhaps matching TRBD1 (6 bases). CDR3 size: 14 residues. Germline V gives CDR1 ENHRY, CDR2 SYGVKD. Trimming stripped 8 bases from V and 4 bases from J, with 15 bases between. DNA of the CDR3: TGTGCCATCGCCGGACCAGGGGCGAATCAGCCCCAGCATTTT. This translates into CAIAGPGANQPQHF.

The chain joins TRBV2 to TRBJ1-1, with 7 bases identical to TRBD1. Germline V gene sequence: CDR1 SNHLY, CDR2 FYNNEI. V lost 8 bases to trimming and J lost 3 bases; unmatched junction nucleotides: 9. The CDR3 extends over 14 amino acids. In DNA, the CDR3 is TGTGCCAGCGAAACGGAGCAGGGGGACACTGAAGCTTTCTTT. This codes for CASETEQGDTEAFF. The whole variable domain, remainder taken from reference TRBV2 and TRBJ1-1, is EPEVTQTPSHQVTQMGQEVILRCVPISNHLYFYWYRQILGQKVEFLVSFYNNEISEKSEIFDDQFSVERPDGSNFTLKIRSTKLEDSAMYFCASETEQGDTEAFFGQGTRLTVV.

V and J are TRBV29-1 and TRBJ2-7; D may be TRBD1 (6 bases). The germline V gene encodes CDR1 SQVTM and CDR2 ANQGSEA. The CDR3 totals 12 residues. Between the trimmed V and J ends, which lost 4 bases and 1 base, there was a span of 8 bases. The CDR3 DNA reads TGCAGCGTTGGAAGGGGGTCCTACGAGCAGTACTTC. Translation gives CSVGRGSYEQYF.

The chain is built from TRBV19 and TRBJ1-1, with D unclear. Germline CDR1 LNHDA, CDR2 SQIVND (reference sequence). This CDR3 is 13 amino acids long. V shed 5 bases and J shed 0 bases, with 7 bases lying between them. The chain's CDR3 is CASSVGLNTEAFF. The DNA of the CDR3 is TGTGCCAGTAGTGTCGGGTTGAACACTGAAGCTTTCTTT.

V usage is TRBV5-4 and J usage is TRBJ2-2; D not certain. Trimming took off 4 bases at V and 2 bases at J, with 3 bases between the two ends. The CDR3 is made up of 12 amino acids. In germline, CDR1 is SGHNT, CDR2 YYREEE (reference sequence). In nucleotides, the CDR3 is TGTGCCAGCAGCCTTAACACCGGGGAGCTGTTTTTT. Encoded protein: CASSLNTGELFF.

This clone turned up a few times. This chain joins TRBV19 and TRBJ2-2; TRBD1 aligns across 8 bases. Germline CDR1 reads LNHDA; CDR2 reads SQIVND (reference sequence). Germline trimming cut 2 bases from V and 7 bases from J; bases unmatched to any gene: 3. The CDR3 sequence is 14 residues long. CDR3 amino acids: CASSIQGAGGELFF. CDR3 bases: TGTGCCAGTAGTATACAGGGGGCCGGCGGGGAGCTGTTTTTT.

The rearrangement uses TRBV7-2 and TRBJ1-2; TRBD1 agrees at 12 bases. V lost 5 bases to trimming and J lost 4 bases; unmatched junction nucleotides: 5. The CDR3 runs to 15 residues. The germline V gene has CDR1 SGHTA and CDR2 FQGNSA. As DNA, the CDR3 is TGTGCCAGCAGCGCCGGGACAGGGGGCGGCTATGGCTACACCTTC. Protein: CASSAGTGGGYGYTF.

The V and J genes are TRBV28 and TRBJ1-2; maybe TRBD1 (6 bases). Germline lookup yields CDR1 MDHEN and CDR2 SYDVKM. Trimming stripped 4 bases from V and 2 bases from J, with 20 bases between. This CDR3 is 17 amino acids long. Written as DNA, the CDR3 is TGTGCCAGCAGTTCTCCATTTGACAAAACAGGGAACTATGGCTACACCTTC. Protein: CASSSPFDKTGNYGYTF.

The CDR3 loop reads CASRRTQSSYEQYF. The DNA of the CDR3 is TGTGCCAGCAGGAGGACACAGAGCTCCTACGAGCAGTACTTC. This chain joins TRBV6-5 and TRBJ2-7, with D perhaps TRBD1 (5 bases). V lost 6 bases and J 0 bases, leaving 12 bases between the germline ends. This CDR3 has 14 amino acids. Germline assignment: CDR1 MNHEY and CDR2 SVGAGI.

The chain is built from TRBV6-5 and TRBJ2-7; 9 nucleotides line up with TRBD2. CDR1 is MNHEY and CDR2 is SVGAGI in the germline V gene. V lost 5 bases to trimming and J lost 2 bases; unmatched junction nucleotides: 7. This CDR3 comprises 15 residues. CDR3 sequence (DNA): TGTGCCAGCAGTACAGCGGGAGGTCTCCCCTACGAGCAGTACTTC. The encoded protein is CASSTAGGLPYEQYF.

The gene calls are TRBV27 and TRBJ2-3, with 16 bases lining up with TRBD2. Germline CDR1 and CDR2: MNHEY and SMNVEV (reference sequence). The V gene end was trimmed by 2 bases and the J gene end by 2 bases; junction bases not matched to a gene: 16. The CDR3 extends over 22 amino acids. The CDR3, as DNA: TGTGCCAGCAGTTTAGCCCCCCCGGGACTAGCGGGAGGGGGGACGGACACAGATACGCAGTATTTT. Translation: CASSLAPPGLAGGGTDTDTQYF.

The count of this clone is one. The same CDR3 can be traced to other DNA sequences in this sample. The chain uses TRBV25-1 and TRBJ1-1; possibly TRBD1 for D (5 bases). Trimming took 4 bases from V and 0 from J, leaving 9 bases between them. The CDR3 has 14 amino acids. In germline, CDR1 is MGHDK, CDR2 SYGVNS. The CDR3 coding sequence is TGTGCCAGCAGTGGAACAGGTATGAACACTGAAGCTTTCTTT. Protein sequence: CASSGTGMNTEAFF. Full variable domain (remainder filled in from reference TRBV25-1 and TRBJ1-1): EADIYQTPRYLVIGTGKKITLECSQTMGHDKMYWYQQDPGMELHLIHYSYGVNSTEKGDLSSESTVSRIRTEHFPLTLESARPSHTSQYLCASSGTGMNTEAFFGQGTRLTVV.

This chain links TRBV23-1 with TRBJ1-2, with 7 bases identical to TRBD1. TRBV23-1 is annotated as an ORF whose role is uncertain. The CDR3 is 12 amino acids. Trimming removed 6 bases from V and 11 bases from J; junction bases left unmatched: 9. The CDR3 spells CASSLWDRGYTF. In DNA, the CDR3 is TGCGCCAGCAGCCTTTGGGACAGAGGTTACACCTTC.

This clone has just one count. The chain couples TRBV11-2 to TRBJ2-7; tentatively, D is TRBD2 (6 bases). The CDR3 has 18 residues. Trimming removed 1 base from V and 0 bases from J, with 19 bases in between. Germline CDR1 SGHAT, CDR2 FQNNGV. CDR3 region: CASSLVASASLTSYEQYF. The CDR3 DNA follows: TGTGCCAGCAGCTTAGTGGCTAGCGCAAGCCTTACCTCCTACGAGCAGTACTTC.

This chain uses TRBV6-5 with TRBJ1-1; 8 positions match TRBD1. Germline loops: CDR1 MNHEY, CDR2 SVGAGI. This CDR3 is 14 amino acids long. The junction had 9 bases not matched to a gene; V was cut back by 6 bases and J by 6 bases. Here the CDR3 reads CASRPGQVFPEAFF. The CDR3, as DNA: TGTGCCAGCAGACCGGGACAGGTTTTCCCTGAAGCTTTCTTT.

The chain has TRBV7-9 and TRBJ2-7; 7 nucleotides agree with TRBD1. V dropped 5 bases and J dropped 2; count of bases not matched to a gene: 12. There are 16 residues in the CDR3. Germline V gene lookup returns CDR1 SEHNR and CDR2 FQNEAQ (reference sequence). CDR3 residues: CASSPLDRVGTYEQYF. Written as DNA, the CDR3 is TGTGCCAGCAGCCCCCTTGACAGGGTTGGAACCTACGAGCAGTACTTC.

V and J are TRBV5-1 and TRBJ1-6; D remains unclear. Between the trimmed V and J ends, which lost 0 bases and 5 bases, there was a span of 12 bases. Germline V gene sequence: CDR1 SGHRS, CDR2 YFSETQ. The CDR3 is 16 amino acids. This CDR3 reads CASSLATGPHNSPLHF. The CDR3, as DNA: TGCGCCAGCAGCTTGGCAACGGGTCCCCATAATTCACCCCTCCACTTT.

The gene calls are TRBV11-2 and TRBJ2-3; 10 bases agree with TRBD1. The CDR3 extends over 15 amino acids. V shed 5 bases and J 1 base; nucleotides not matched to a gene: 3. Per the germline V gene, CDR1 is SGHAT and CDR2 is FQNNGV. The CDR3 here is CASSRGTGGTDTQYF. The CDR3 bases are TGTGCCAGCAGCCGCGGGACAGGGGGCACAGATACGCAGTATTTT. Filled out from reference TRBV11-2 and TRBJ2-3, the complete variable domain reads EAGVAQSPRYKIIEKRQSVAFWCNPISGHATLYWYQQILGQGPKLLIQFQNNGVVDDSQLPKDRFSAERLKGVDSTLKIQPAKLEDSAVYLCASSRGTGGTDTQYFGPGTRLTVL.

This clone was counted a single time. The chain's CDR3 is CASSPNRQGEMTYNEQFF. In DNA form, the CDR3 reads TGTGCCAGCAGCCCAAACCGACAGGGAGAGATGACCTACAATGAGCAGTTCTTC. This sequence joins TRBV28 and TRBJ2-1, with TRBD1 identical over 7 bases. The CDR3 extends over 18 amino acids. V lost 6 bases to trimming and J lost 2 bases; unmatched junction nucleotides: 16. Germline V CDR1 and CDR2: MDHEN, SYDVKM.

The V gene is TRBV18, the J gene TRBJ1-2; tentative D call: TRBD1 (5 bases). The CDR3 consists of 16 residues. V lost 6 bases and J lost 6, with 23 bases in between. Germline loops: CDR1 KGHSH, CDR2 LQKENI. CDR3 region: CASSGPWASKFHGYTF. CDR3 bases: TGTGCCAGCTCGGGGCCTTGGGCCTCGAAGTTTCATGGCTACACCTTC.

The CDR3 region is CASSVELAGARGTDTQYF. The CDR3 nucleotides are TGTGCCAGCAGCGTAGAACTAGCGGGAGCCAGGGGAACAGATACGCAGTATTTT. The V call is TRBV9, the J call TRBJ2-3; TRBD2 matches at 11 bases. CDR3 length equals 18 residues. Germline CDR1 SGDLS, CDR2 YYNGEE. J gave up 3 bases and V 0 bases, and 9 bases lay outside the gene matches.

The rearrangement uses TRBV15 and TRBJ2-1, with TRBD2 matching 7 bases. CDR1 and CDR2 from the germline V gene are LNHNV and YYDKDF (reference sequence). V trimming: 0 bases; J trimming: 4 bases; junction bases outside the gene matches: 9. The CDR3 is made up of 17 amino acids. The CDR3, as DNA: TGTGCCACCAGCAGAGATTTTGTGGGAGGGTCTTACAATGAGCAGTTCTTC. It specifies CATSRDFVGGSYNEQFF.

The CDR3 DNA reads as TGTGCCAGCAGCCAAGGCGGGAGGGCAGCCTACGAGCAGTACTTC. Translated, it gives CASSQGGRAAYEQYF. The genes are TRBV3-1 (or the pseudogene TRBV3-2) and TRBJ2-7; 9 positions agree with TRBD2. Trimming at V came to 1 base and at J to 2 bases, leaving 3 bases not matched to a gene. Germline CDR1 and CDR2: LGHDT and YNNKEL (reference sequence). The CDR3 is 15 residues long.

The chain carries TRBV5-1 and TRBJ2-5; perhaps TRBD1 as D (5 bases). Trimming took 1 base from V and 6 from J, leaving 16 bases between them. Germline lookup yields CDR1 SGHRS and CDR2 YFSETQ. This CDR3 spans 15 amino acids. CDR3 bases: TGCGCCAGCAGCTTGTCGCAGGGATCCTCGCAGACCCAGTACTTC. Protein product: CASSLSQGSSQTQYF.

This clone has just one count. This chain uses TRBV28 with TRBJ2-1; 7 bases line up with TRBD1. The V and J ends lost 5 bases and 5 bases, in that order; junction bases with no gene match: 9. Germline V CDR1 and CDR2: MDHEN, SYDVKM. The CDR3 has 15 residues. For the CDR3, the DNA is TGTGCCAGCAGTCCGGGACAGACCCCCAACAATGAGCAGTTCTTC. Its translation: CASSPGQTPNNEQFF.

V usage is TRBV4-2 and J usage is TRBJ1-2; 7 bases fit TRBD1. V gave up 0 bases and J gave up 6 bases; unmatched junction bases: 7. Germline assignment: CDR1 LGHNA and CDR2 YNFKEQ. The CDR3 is 15 amino acids. CDR3 in DNA: TGTGCCAGCAGCCAAGAACGGGCAGGGGGGAATGGCTACACCTTC. Its protein is CASSQERAGGNGYTF.

The chain joins TRBV5-5 to TRBJ1-2, with 12 bases that match TRBD1. V dropped 4 bases and J dropped 2; count of bases not matched to a gene: 6. Germline CDR1 and CDR2: SGHKS and YYEKEE (reference sequence). The CDR3 spans 16 residues. CDR3 coding DNA: TGTGCCAGCAGCCCGTGGGGACAGGGGGCGAACTATGGCTACACCTTC. Protein: CASSPWGQGANYGYTF.

This sequence joins TRBV27 and TRBJ1-1; D possibly corresponds to TRBD1 (6 bases). Trimming left V 2 bases short and J 0 bases short, with 10 bases between. The CDR3 loop spans 15 amino acids. The germline V gene encodes CDR1 MNHEY and CDR2 SMNVEV (reference sequence). The CDR3 region has the DNA TGTGCCAGCAGTTTACAGGGGAGGGTGAACACTGAAGCTTTCTTT. It yields the protein CASSLQGRVNTEAFF.